One and the same sample provided the 9 T cell receptor beta chains below, sequenced in a study of blood T cell repertoires in COVID-19. Measured with immunoSEQ multiplex PCR; TCRdb has only the in-frame clones, and not every one. Among 200,000 to 300,000 clones listed, 65% to 85% were seen once. Sequenced: peripheral blood. Every receptor here comes from a woman older than 75 with acute or convalescent COVID-19.

The chain has TRBV10-3 and TRBJ2-2, with a possible D match to TRBD2 (5 bases). CDR3 length equals 15 residues. Germline V gene data show CDR1 as ENHRY and CDR2 as SYGVKD. Trimming took off 7 bases at V and 3 bases at J, with 15 bases between the two ends. The CDR3 protein is CAITAGSRDTGELFF. Here the CDR3 DNA reads TGTGCCATCACCGCTGGGAGCCGTGACACCGGGGAGCTGTTTTTT.

The CDR3 nucleotides are TGCAGTGCCAGTGACCTAGCGGGGGACGAGCAGTACTTC. Protein sequence: CSASDLAGDEQYF. The chain links TRBV20-1 to TRBJ2-7; 10 bases are shared with TRBD2. The CDR3 covers 13 residues. Germline CDR1 DFQATT, CDR2 SNEGSKA (reference sequence). Germline trimming cut 6 bases from V and 5 bases from J; bases unmatched to any gene: 7.

The J gene is TRBJ1-2, the V gene TRBV5-6; 9 positions agree with TRBD1. Germline CDR1 reads SGHDT; CDR2 reads YYEEEE. The CDR3 spans 15 residues. The ends lost 0 bases at V and 8 bases at J; junction bases unmatched: 8. CDR3: CASSLGTGGGWGYTF. CDR3 DNA sequence: TGTGCCAGCAGCTTGGGTACAGGGGGCGGCTGGGGCTACACCTTC.

V is TRBV6-5 and J is TRBJ1-4; D gene ambiguous. The V gene's germline CDR1 is MNHEY and CDR2 SVGAGI. V dropped 5 bases and J dropped 3 bases, with 13 bases sitting between them. CDR3 length equals 15 residues. The DNA for the CDR3 is TGTGCCAGCAGTCCCTTGGTCTCGGCTAATGAAAAACTGTTTTTT. Translation: CASSPLVSANEKLFF.

The CDR3 is CASRPGLSSVSDTQYF. The CDR3 region has the DNA TGCGCCAGCAGACCCGGACTAAGCTCGGTTTCAGATACGCAGTATTTT. The chain is built from TRBV5-1 and TRBJ2-3; a weak D match, TRBD2 (6 bases). CDR3 size: 16 residues. Trimming took off 5 bases at V and 4 bases at J, with 20 bases between the two ends. Germline lookup yields CDR1 SGHRS and CDR2 YFSETQ.

The chain carries TRBV18 and TRBJ2-1; 8 bases are a match to TRBD2. V shed 3 bases, J shed 10 bases, and the junction held 8 bases outside the gene matches. The CDR3 loop spans 14 amino acids. Germline V lookup: CDR1 KGHSH, CDR2 LQKENI. The CDR3 loop is CASSPNSGTVEQFF. The CDR3 DNA is TGTGCCAGCTCACCGAATAGCGGGACGGTAGAGCAGTTCTTC.

The rearrangement uses TRBV5-1 and TRBJ2-1, with 7 bases aligning to TRBD1. The germline CDR1 and CDR2 sequences are SGHRS and YFSETQ. V lost 6 bases, J lost 7 bases, and 10 bases stayed unmatched. The CDR3 spans 14 residues. Written as DNA, the CDR3 is TGCGCCAGCAAACCGACAGGGCCTCGGAATGAGCAGTTCTTC. This sequence encodes CASKPTGPRNEQFF. The whole variable domain, remainder taken from reference TRBV5-1 and TRBJ2-1, is KAGVTQTPRYLIKTRGQQVTLSCSPISGHRSVSWYQQTPGQGLQFLFEYFSETQRNKGNFPGRFSGRQFSNSRSEMNVSTLELGDSALYLCASKPTGPRNEQFFGPGTRLTVL.

The rearrangement links TRBV30 to TRBJ1-3; 7 bases fit TRBD1. Per the germline V gene, CDR1 is GTSNPN and CDR2 is SVGIG (reference sequence). The V gene end was trimmed by 3 bases and the J gene end by 0 bases; junction bases not matched to a gene: 2. CDR3 size: 14 residues. The DNA of the CDR3 is TGTGCCTGGAGACAGGGGAGCTCTGGAAACACCATATATTTT. It is translated as CAWRQGSSGNTIYF.

This clone was seen a single time. This chain uses TRBV5-1 with TRBJ2-3; 7 positions agree with TRBD1. Trimming took 4 bases from V and 6 from J; bases not matched to a gene: 8. The CDR3 has 14 residues. The V gene's germline CDR1 is SGHRS and CDR2 YFSETQ. CDR3 coding DNA: TGCGCCAGCAGCCCCCTGGGACAGCCGGATACGCAGTATTTT. Its translation: CASSPLGQPDTQYF.